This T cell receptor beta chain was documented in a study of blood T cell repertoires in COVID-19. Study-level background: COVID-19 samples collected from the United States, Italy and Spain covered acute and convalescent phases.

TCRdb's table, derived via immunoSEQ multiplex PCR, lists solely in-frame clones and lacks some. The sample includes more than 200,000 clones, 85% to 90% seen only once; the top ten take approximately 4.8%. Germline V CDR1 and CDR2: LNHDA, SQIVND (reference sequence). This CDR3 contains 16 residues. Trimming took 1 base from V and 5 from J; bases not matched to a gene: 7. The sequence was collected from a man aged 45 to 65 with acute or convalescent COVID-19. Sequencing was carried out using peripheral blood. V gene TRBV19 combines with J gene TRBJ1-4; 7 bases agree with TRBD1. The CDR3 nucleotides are TGTGCCAGTAGTATAGTTGGATCAGGGGGGAATGAAAAACTGTTTTTT. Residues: CASSIVGSGGNEKLFF.